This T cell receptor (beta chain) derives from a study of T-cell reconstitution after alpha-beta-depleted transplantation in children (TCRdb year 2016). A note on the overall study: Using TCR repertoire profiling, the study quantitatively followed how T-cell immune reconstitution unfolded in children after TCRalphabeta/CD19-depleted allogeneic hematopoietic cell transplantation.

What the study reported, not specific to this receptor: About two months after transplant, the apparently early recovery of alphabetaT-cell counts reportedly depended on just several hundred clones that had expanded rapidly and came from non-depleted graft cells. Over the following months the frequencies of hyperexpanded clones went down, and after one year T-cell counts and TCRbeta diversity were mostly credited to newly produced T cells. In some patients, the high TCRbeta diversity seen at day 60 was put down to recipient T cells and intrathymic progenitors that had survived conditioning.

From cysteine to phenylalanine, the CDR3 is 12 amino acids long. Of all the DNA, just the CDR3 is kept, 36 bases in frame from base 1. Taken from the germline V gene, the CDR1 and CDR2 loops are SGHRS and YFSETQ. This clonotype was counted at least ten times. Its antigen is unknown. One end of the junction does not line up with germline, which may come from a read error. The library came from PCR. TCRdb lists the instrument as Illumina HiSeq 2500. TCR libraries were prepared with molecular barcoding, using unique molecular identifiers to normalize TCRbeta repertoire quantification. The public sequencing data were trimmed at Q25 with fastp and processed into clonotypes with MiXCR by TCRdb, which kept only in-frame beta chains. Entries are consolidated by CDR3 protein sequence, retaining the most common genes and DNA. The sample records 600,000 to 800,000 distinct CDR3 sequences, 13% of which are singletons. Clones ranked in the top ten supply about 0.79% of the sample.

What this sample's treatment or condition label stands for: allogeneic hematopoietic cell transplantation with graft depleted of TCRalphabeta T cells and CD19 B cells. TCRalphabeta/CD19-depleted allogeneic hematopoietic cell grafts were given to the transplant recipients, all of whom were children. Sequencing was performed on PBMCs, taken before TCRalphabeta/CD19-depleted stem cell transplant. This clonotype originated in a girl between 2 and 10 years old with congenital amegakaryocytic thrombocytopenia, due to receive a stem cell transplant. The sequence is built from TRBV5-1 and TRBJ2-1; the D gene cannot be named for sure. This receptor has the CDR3 CASSPSGNEQFF. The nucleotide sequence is TGTGCCAGCAGCCCGTCTGGGAATGAGCAGTTCTTC.